This T cell receptor beta chain was sequenced for a study of cytomegalovirus exposure and HLA in healthy donors. Study results and limitations: DRB1 had the most TCR associations and HLA-C the fewest, a later analysis found, with rates varying by HLA locus.

A note on this clone: What it binds is not known.

PCR involved 60 Vbeta and 13 Jbeta primers. Here immunoSEQ multiplex PCR was the method, and the copy in TCRdb shows in-frame clones only, minus some. This sample's table has over 80,000 clones. Sequenced material: PBMCs. This clonotype originated in a girl under 18 in good health and CMV-seropositive.

The CDR3, as DNA: TGCAGCGTTGACACAGGGGGATCTCAGCCCCAGCATTTT. Amino acids: CSVDTGGSQPQHF. This chain links TRBV29-1 with TRBJ1-5; TRBD1 matches 8 bases. This CDR3 is built from 13 residues. V trimming: 3 bases; J trimming: 6 bases; junction bases outside the gene matches: 4. Germline assignment: CDR1 SQVTM and CDR2 ANQGSEA. Full variable domain (missing parts from reference TRBV29-1 and TRBJ1-5): SAVISQKPSRDICQRGTSLTIQCQVDSQVTMMFWYRQQPGQSLTLIATANQGSEATYESGFVIDKFPISRPNLTFSTLTVSNMSPEDSSIYLCSVDTGGSQPQHFGDGTRLSIL.